The 19 T cell receptor beta chains below come from one sample, sequenced in a study of blood T cell repertoires in COVID-19 (dated by TCRdb to the early 2020s). Libraries were constructed by the immunoSEQ multiplex PCR assay. The clones in this table, taken by TCRdb from immuneACCESS, are in-frame only. Not every clone is retained; where verified, under half of the shortfall comes from an unresolved V gene, and the cause of the rest is unknown. The table for this sample lists around 190,000 clones; about 83% of them were counted only once. In total, the top ten clones hold roughly 1.4% of the sample. Sequencing used peripheral blood. The receptors were sampled from a human donor in a cohort sampled during active COVID-19.

V and J are TRBV7-2 and TRBJ2-7, with D unclear. CDR1 is SGHTA and CDR2 is FQGNSA in the germline V gene. This CDR3 has 14 amino acids. With 1 base removed from V and 6 bases from J, the gap between germline ends came to 13 bases. The CDR3 region has the DNA TGTGCCAGCAGCTTAGGTGCTGCCCTCGGCGAGCAGTACTTC. It specifies CASSLGAALGEQYF.

The chain has TRBV6-5 and TRBJ1-2; 7 positions match TRBD1. Trimming cost V 6 bases and J 3 bases; bases outside gene matches: 4. This CDR3 has 13 residues. The germline gives CDR1 MNHEY, CDR2 SVGAGI. CDR3 bases: TGTGCCAGCAGGGCAGGGGGTGACTATGGCTACACCTTC. Translating it yields CASRAGGDYGYTF.

The V call is TRBV6-2 or TRBV6-3, the J call TRBJ1-5; 7 nucleotides line up with TRBD1. This CDR3 has 16 residues. Germline V gene lookup returns CDR1 MNHEY and CDR2 SVGEGT. The J segment lost 2 bases and the V segment lost 3 bases, leaving 7 bases of the junction unmatched. CDR3 sequence (DNA): TGTGCCAGCAGTTATTTGACAGGGTCTGGCAATCAGCCCCAGCATTTT. Protein: CASSYLTGSGNQPQHF.

The count of this clone is one. The chain recombines TRBV9 with TRBJ1-1, with 10 positions matching TRBD1. The V gene end was trimmed by 3 bases and the J gene end by 3 bases; junction bases not matched to a gene: 11. The CDR3 is 17 residues long. CDR1 and CDR2 from the germline V gene are SGDLS and YYNGEE. CDR3 sequence (DNA): TGTGCCAGCAGCGGGGGACAGGGGTACTGGAGGGACACTGAAGCTTTCTTT. Its translation is CASSGGQGYWRDTEAFF.

The chain couples TRBV11-3 to TRBJ2-3; TRBD2 aligns across 7 bases. The germline CDR1 and CDR2 sequences are SGHNT and YENEEA. Unmatched junction bases numbered 8, after V lost 11 bases and J lost 0 bases. The CDR3 totals 14 residues. The CDR3 DNA is TGTGCCTCCCGGGATAGCGGGAGCACAGATACGCAGTATTTT. The encoded protein is CASRDSGSTDTQYF.

The V gene is TRBV5-3, the J gene TRBJ1-1, with D possibly being TRBD1 (6 bases). TRBV5-3 is an open reading frame, and its role is uncertain. Deletions cut 7 bases from V and 6 bases from J, with 13 bases between. CDR3 size: 12 residues. The CDR3 bases are TGTGCCAGACGCCAGGGGCACCCTGAAGCTTTCTTT. This translates into CARRQGHPEAFF.

The chain joins TRBV18 to TRBJ1-4; TRBD1 matches 9 bases. Germline trimming cut 6 bases from V and 8 bases from J; bases unmatched to any gene: 7. Germline CDR1 is KGHSH and CDR2 is LQKENI. This CDR3 region has 14 residues. CDR3: CASSSDRGGEKLFF. In nucleotides, the CDR3 is TGTGCCAGCTCTTCGGACAGGGGAGGCGAAAAACTGTTTTTT. Filled out from reference TRBV18 and TRBJ1-4, the complete variable domain reads NAGVMQNPRHLVRRRGQEARLRCSPMKGHSHVYWYRQLPEEGLKFMVYLQKENIIDESGMPKERFSAEFPKEGPSILRIQQVVRGDSAAYFCASSSDRGGEKLFFGSGTQLSVL.

This sequence joins TRBV7-9 and TRBJ1-2; D might be TRBD1 (6 bases). The CDR3 is made up of 14 amino acids. Germline CDR1 is SEHNR and CDR2 is FQNEAQ (reference sequence). The V end lost 0 bases, the J end lost 8 bases, and 13 bases lay between the germline ends. The CDR3 coding sequence is TGTGCCAGCAGCTTAGCAGGGGACACCGACGGCTACACCTTC. It yields the protein CASSLAGDTDGYTF.

The rearrangement uses TRBV7-2 and TRBJ2-7, with TRBD1 matching over 7 bases. V lost 0 bases to trimming and J lost 4 bases; unmatched junction nucleotides: 12. The CDR3 consists of 17 residues. Germline V gives CDR1 SGHTA, CDR2 FQGNSA. Written as DNA, the CDR3 is TGTGCCAGCAGCTTAGCCAGTGGGGCAGGGGGTAAATACGAGCAGTACTTC. Amino acid sequence: CASSLASGAGGKYEQYF.

This clone was seen more than once but under ten times. V is TRBV27 and J is TRBJ2-7, with D uncertain. There are 15 residues in the CDR3. The ends were cut back, 0 bases at V and 3 bases at J, with 12 bases in the middle. Germline V CDR1 and CDR2: MNHEY, SMNVEV (reference sequence). Written as DNA, the CDR3 is TGTGCCAGCAGTTTATCTGGCGGAGCTGGCTACGAGCAGTACTTC. It codes for CASSLSGGAGYEQYF.

V gene TRBV7-2 combines with J gene TRBJ1-3, with a weak D call TRBD1 (6 bases). Per germline, CDR1 SGHTA and CDR2 FQGNSA. The CDR3 spans 15 residues. Trimming shortened V by 5 bases and J by 0 bases, and 11 bases separated the two germline ends. The CDR3 protein is CASSDTGFSGNTIYF. CDR3 coding DNA: TGTGCCAGCAGCGACACAGGGTTCTCTGGAAACACCATATATTTT. The complete variable domain, with remaining parts taken from reference TRBV7-2 and TRBJ1-3, reads GAGVSQSPSNKVTEKGKDVELRCDPISGHTALYWYRQSLGQGLEFLIYFQGNSAPDKSGLPSDRFSAERTGGSVSTLTIQRTQQEDSAVYLCASSDTGFSGNTIYFGEGSWLTVV.

The genes are TRBV14 and TRBJ1-2; D remains ambiguous. The germline V and J ends were trimmed by 2 bases and 3 bases, with 10 bases remaining between them. Germline V gives CDR1 SGHDN, CDR2 FVKESK. This CDR3 is built from 14 residues. The DNA of the CDR3 is TGTGCCAGCAGCCAATTCACCTACGACTATGGCTACACCTTC. Protein sequence: CASSQFTYDYGYTF. The variable domain in full, completed from reference TRBV14 and TRBJ1-2, reads EAGVTQFPSHSVIEKGQTVTLRCDPISGHDNLYWYRRVMGKEIKFLLHFVKESKQDESGMPNNRFLAERTGGTYSTLKVQPAELEDSGVYFCASSQFTYDYGYTFGSGTRLTVV.

This sequence joins TRBV5-3 and TRBJ1-2; 7 positions agree with TRBD1. TRBV5-3 is annotated as an ORF whose role is uncertain. This CDR3 comprises 11 residues. Trimming at V came to 5 bases and at J to 7 bases, leaving 2 bases not matched to a gene. This chain's CDR3 is CARRQGLGYTF. CDR3 nucleotide sequence: TGTGCCAGAAGACAGGGGCTTGGCTACACCTTC.

V usage is TRBV4-2 and J usage is TRBJ2-3; D gene unclear. The germline V gene encodes CDR1 LGHNA and CDR2 YNFKEQ. The V gene lost 0 bases and the J gene lost 2 bases, with 9 bases spanning the gap. The CDR3 has 15 amino acids. DNA for the CDR3: TGTGCCAGCAGCCAAGATTGGCAACACACAGATACGCAGTATTTT. This encodes CASSQDWQHTDTQYF.

The genes are TRBV27 and TRBJ1-5; D perhaps matches TRBD1 (6 bases). From germline, CDR1 is MNHEY and CDR2 SMNVEV (reference sequence). Trimming cost V 2 bases and J 6 bases, with 11 bases left between them. The CDR3 extends over 14 amino acids. The CDR3 nucleotides are TGTGCCAGCAGTTTAACCACAGGGTTTCAGCCCCAGCATTTT. As protein: CASSLTTGFQPQHF.

In the case of this clone: The identical CDR3 is also encoded by other nucleotide sequences in the sample. V usage is TRBV3-1 (or the pseudogene TRBV3-2) and J usage is TRBJ1-1, with 8 bases matching TRBD1. V lost 1 base, J lost 5 bases, and 0 bases stayed unmatched. The CDR3 is made up of 13 amino acids. The germline CDR1 and CDR2 sequences are LGHDT and YNNKEL (reference sequence). This chain's CDR3 is CASSQGQGTEAFF. The CDR3 bases are TGTGCCAGCAGCCAAGGACAGGGGACTGAAGCTTTCTTT.

The chain has TRBV19 and TRBJ1-1, with TRBD1 identical over 10 bases. This CDR3 spans 15 amino acids. J was trimmed by 1 base and V by 6 bases; bases with no gene match: 5. Germline V gene data show CDR1 as LNHDA and CDR2 as SQIVND (reference sequence). CDR3 protein: CASRGRDRGNTEAFF. CDR3 coding DNA: TGTGCCAGTAGGGGCCGGGACAGGGGGAACACTGAAGCTTTCTTT.

This clone was seen a few times. The CDR3 region has the DNA TGTGCCAGCACCGAGGGGGAGAACACTGAAGCTTTCTTT. Protein sequence: CASTEGENTEAFF. V is TRBV2 and J is TRBJ1-1; D is possibly TRBD1 (6 bases). CDR3 length: 13 residues. CDR1 is SNHLY and CDR2 is FYNNEI in the germline V gene. The germline V and J ends were trimmed by 7 bases and 1 base, with 10 bases remaining between them.

The chain is built from TRBV11-2 and TRBJ2-5; unclear D gene. V was shortened by 5 bases and J by 1 base, with 17 bases between the two germline ends. Per the germline V gene, CDR1 is SGHAT and CDR2 is FQNNGV. This CDR3 has 16 amino acids. This chain's CDR3 is CASSTTALATQETQYF. The CDR3 nucleotides are TGTGCCAGCAGCACTACCGCCTTGGCGACCCAAGAGACCCAGTACTTC.